This passage covers 19 T cell receptor beta chains from one sample sequenced in a study of metastatic and nonmetastatic thyroid tumors. All patients were treatment-naive before thyroid surgery. With MiXCR, TCRdb reprocessed the PCR reads. The data contain 55,000 to 75,000 clones, roughly 18% of them seen just once; the ten biggest clones take up about 13%. Source material: blood. The receptors shown here come from a female donor with papillary thyroid cancer or a benign thyroid nodule (not recorded which). Some clones in this sample may be carry-over from other donors' samples.

This clone was picked up a small number of times. The chain combines TRBV28 with TRBJ2-3; no reliable D call. CDR1 is MDHEN and CDR2 is SYDVKM in the germline V gene. Between the trimmed V and J ends, which lost 6 bases and 1 base, there was a span of 8 bases. The CDR3 runs to 13 residues. CDR3 protein: CASSQPRTDTQYF. CDR3 coding DNA: TGTGCCAGCAGCCAGCCTCGCACAGATACGCAGTATTTT.

In this sample, this clone turned up many times. The rearrangement joins TRBV12-3 or TRBV12-4 to TRBJ1-1, with a tentative D call TRBD1 (5 bases). This CDR3 is built from 14 residues. Trimming removed 1 base at V and 0 bases at J, with 6 bases between. In DNA form, the CDR3 reads TGTGCCAGCAGTTTAGGGACATTGAACACTGAAGCTTTCTTT. Translating gives CASSLGTLNTEAFF.

The CDR3 DNA is TGTGCCAGCAGCTTGTCCAGGGTTTTCAATCAGCCCCAGCATTTT. As protein: CASSLSRVFNQPQHF. This chain links TRBV5-5 with TRBJ1-5; the D gene is possibly TRBD1 (5 bases). This CDR3 has 15 residues. V was cut by 1 base and J by 3 bases, with 11 bases left in between. Germline loops: CDR1 SGHKS, CDR2 YYEKEE (reference sequence). Together with reference TRBV5-5 and TRBJ1-5, the CDR3 gives the full variable domain: DAGVTQSPTHLIKTRGQQVTLRCSPISGHKSVSWYQQVLGQGPQFIFQYYEKEERGRGNFPDRFSARQFPNYSSELNVNALLLGDSALYLCASSLSRVFNQPQHFGDGTRLSIL.

This clone was counted many times. J is TRBJ2-7 and V is TRBV19, with 7 bases that match TRBD1. Germline lookup yields CDR1 LNHDA and CDR2 SQIVND (reference sequence). The CDR3 has 15 amino acids. V was clipped by 1 base and J by 2 bases; unmatched bases: 5. The CDR3 is CASSIGQGVTYEQYF. The CDR3 coding sequence is TGTGCCAGTAGTATAGGACAGGGTGTTACCTACGAGCAGTACTTC. Full variable domain (rest looked up from reference TRBV19 and TRBJ2-7): DGGITQSPKYLFRKEGQNVTLSCEQNLNHDAMYWYRQDPGQGLRLIYYSQIVNDFQKGDIAEGYSVSREKKESFPLTVTSAQKNPTAFYLCASSIGQGVTYEQYFGPGTRLTVT.

This clone was detected many times. The chain uses TRBV19 and TRBJ1-5, with 8 bases aligning to TRBD1. Per the germline V gene, CDR1 is LNHDA and CDR2 is SQIVND (reference sequence). Unmatched junction bases numbered 8, after V lost 3 bases and J lost 7 bases. The CDR3 has 15 amino acids. In nucleotides, the CDR3 is TGTGCCAGTAGTATTCTCCAGGGGGCAATGCAGCCCCAGCATTTT. It is translated as CASSILQGAMQPQHF.

This clone was seen at least ten times. One end of the junction fails to match germline, which may point to a read error. V gene TRBV11-1 combines with J gene TRBJ2-2; D is possibly TRBD2 (5 bases). This CDR3 spans 16 amino acids. Per germline, CDR1 SGHAT and CDR2 FQDESV (reference sequence). CDR3 loop: CASSIAGLAFTGELFF. CDR3 in DNA: TGTGCCAGCAGCATAGCTGGGCTAGCTTTCACCGGGGAGCTGTTTTTT.

The chain recombines TRBV24-1 with TRBJ1-2; 7 bases align to TRBD1. Germline values: CDR1 KGHDR, CDR2 SFDVKD. This CDR3 is 18 amino acids long. J gave up 1 base and V 0 bases, and 10 bases lay outside the gene matches. CDR3 protein: CATSDLPGGQPLNYGYTF. CDR3 coding DNA: TGTGCCACCAGTGATTTGCCAGGGGGACAGCCTCTTAACTATGGCTACACCTTC.

This clone was observed a few times. This sequence joins TRBV28 and TRBJ1-1; D is unclear. Trimming pared 1 base from V and 8 bases from J, leaving 11 bases between. The CDR3 is made up of 13 amino acids. CDR1 and CDR2 from the germline V gene are MDHEN and SYDVKM. The CDR3 here is CASSLYQVGEAFF. Here the CDR3 DNA reads TGTGCCAGCAGTTTATACCAGGTTGGAGAAGCTTTCTTT.

This clone has at least ten counts. The CDR3 spells CASSLDVNEQYF. The CDR3 bases are TGTGCCAGCAGCTTAGATGTAAACGAGCAGTACTTC. The chain combines TRBV11-2 with TRBJ2-7; D is unclear. The CDR3 runs to 12 residues. Trimming removed 0 bases at V and 5 bases at J, with 5 bases between. Germline CDR1 reads SGHAT; CDR2 reads FQNNGV.

This clone has only a few counts. The V gene is TRBV7-6, the J gene TRBJ2-5; 15 bases are a match to TRBD2. The length of the CDR3 is 16 residues. Unmatched junction bases numbered 6, after V lost 5 bases and J lost 5 bases. Germline V gives CDR1 SGHVS, CDR2 FNYEAQ. DNA of the CDR3: TGTGCCAGCAGCCCGGGACTAGCGGGAGGATGGGAGACCCAGTACTTC. It is translated as CASSPGLAGGWETQYF.

There are many counts of this clone. J is TRBJ2-7 and V is TRBV27; 8 nucleotides match TRBD2. The CDR3 is made up of 16 amino acids. The germline V gene has CDR1 MNHEY and CDR2 SMNVEV (reference sequence). V trimming: 6 bases; J trimming: 0 bases; junction bases outside the gene matches: 10. The CDR3 bases are TGTGCCAGCAGGGACGCGACTAGCGCCAGCTCCTACGAGCAGTACTTC. It translates to CASRDATSASSYEQYF.

This clone was counted at least ten times. The V and J genes are TRBV6-1 and TRBJ2-1; maybe TRBD1 (6 bases). The V gene's germline CDR1 is MNHNS and CDR2 SASEGT. V gave up 6 bases and J gave up 7 bases, with 10 bases separating them. The CDR3 runs to 12 residues. The CDR3: CASSPQGNEQFF. The CDR3 bases are TGTGCCAGCAGCCCACAGGGAAATGAGCAGTTCTTC.

This clone has more than one count but fewer than ten. A much larger clone differs from this one at a single base, so this may be a read error. J is TRBJ2-7 and V is TRBV19; a possible D gene is TRBD1 (6 bases). The V end was cut by 6 bases, the J end by 6 bases, with 21 bases between. Germline lookup yields CDR1 LNHDA and CDR2 SQIVND (reference sequence). This CDR3 region has 15 residues. The CDR3 DNA reads as TGTGCCAGTAGCCTCCCCGACAGGTCCCCTCTCGAGCAGTACTTC. It yields the protein CASSLPDRSPLEQYF.

This chain uses TRBV4-1 with TRBJ2-1; no clear D gene. Trimming removed 8 bases from V and 4 bases from J, with 15 bases in between. CDR1 and CDR2 (germline): MGHRA, YSYEKL. The CDR3 has 14 amino acids. CDR3 protein: CASRPNKQYNEQFF. DNA for the CDR3: TGCGCCAGCCGCCCAAACAAGCAGTACAATGAGCAGTTCTTC.

The chain joins TRBV19 to TRBJ2-7; D might be TRBD1 (5 bases). Trimming removed 1 base at V and 2 bases at J, with 12 bases between. The CDR3 extends over 15 amino acids. Per germline, CDR1 LNHDA and CDR2 SQIVND (reference sequence). For the CDR3, the DNA is TGTGCCAGTAGTATAGCAATGGGGCCTACCTACGAGCAGTACTTC. Protein sequence: CASSIAMGPTYEQYF.

There are many counts of this clone. The chain couples TRBV5-1 to TRBJ2-1, with 8 bases lining up with TRBD1. Germline V gene sequence: CDR1 SGHRS, CDR2 YFSETQ. The CDR3 spans 14 residues. Trimming cost V 2 bases and J 4 bases; bases outside gene matches: 2. Written as DNA, the CDR3 is TGCGCCAGCAGCTTAGGACAGGGATACAATGAGCAGTTCTTC. Translated: CASSLGQGYNEQFF. Full variable domain (rest looked up from reference TRBV5-1 and TRBJ2-1): KAGVTQTPRYLIKTRGQQVTLSCSPISGHRSVSWYQQTPGQGLQFLFEYFSETQRNKGNFPGRFSGRQFSNSRSEMNVSTLELGDSALYLCASSLGQGYNEQFFGPGTRLTVL.

The chain employs TRBV6-1 and TRBJ1-2; D is unresolved. Trimming left V 6 bases short and J 0 bases short, with 8 bases between. This CDR3 spans 13 amino acids. Germline V gene lookup returns CDR1 MNHNS and CDR2 SASEGT. The CDR3 here is CASSPYANYGYTF. The CDR3 bases are TGTGCCAGCAGCCCCTACGCTAACTATGGCTACACCTTC.

Notes on this clone: The junction departs from the called germline gene at one end, perhaps through a read error. This chain uses TRBV7-2 with TRBJ2-2; TRBD1 might be the D (5 bases). The CDR3 is 14 amino acids. CDR1 SGHTA and CDR2 FQGNSA come from the germline V gene. The CDR3 DNA follows: TGTGCCGGCAGCTCCCCCGACAGCACCGGGGAGCTGTTTTTT. As protein: CAGSSPDSTGELFF. Supplemented by reference TRBV7-2 and TRBJ2-2, the full variable domain reads GAGVSQSPSNKVTEKGKDVELRCDPISGHTALYWYRQSLGQGLEFLIYFQGNSAPDKSGLPSDRFSAERTGGSVSTLTIQRTQQEDSAVYLCAGSSPDSTGELFFGEGSRLTVL.

This clone came up many times. The CDR3 nucleotides read TGCGCCAGCAGCCCGGGGAGGGCCCTGATGGATGAGCAGTTCTTC. Its translation is CASSPGRALMDEQFF. This chain connects TRBV5-1 to TRBJ2-1, with 7 bases aligning to TRBD2. The CDR3 spans 15 residues. V trimming: 4 bases; J trimming: 8 bases; junction bases outside the gene matches: 12. Germline V gene data show CDR1 as SGHRS and CDR2 as YFSETQ.